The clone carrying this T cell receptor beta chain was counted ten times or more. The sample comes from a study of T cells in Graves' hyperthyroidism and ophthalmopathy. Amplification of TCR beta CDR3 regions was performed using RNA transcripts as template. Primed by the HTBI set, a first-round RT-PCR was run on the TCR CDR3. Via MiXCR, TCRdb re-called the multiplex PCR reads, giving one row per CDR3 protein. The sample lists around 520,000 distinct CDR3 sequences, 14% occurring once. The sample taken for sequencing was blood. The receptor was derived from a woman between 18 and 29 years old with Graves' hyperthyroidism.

The CDR3 loop reads CASSESGKVGQYF. In DNA form, the CDR3 reads TGTGCCAGCAGTGAAAGCGGGAAGGTCGGCCAGTACTTC. This chain uses TRBV6-1 with TRBJ2-5; 7 bases align to TRBD2. Germline V gives CDR1 MNHNS, CDR2 SASEGT. This CDR3 is 13 amino acids long. The ends lost 2 bases at V and 10 bases at J; junction bases unmatched: 7.